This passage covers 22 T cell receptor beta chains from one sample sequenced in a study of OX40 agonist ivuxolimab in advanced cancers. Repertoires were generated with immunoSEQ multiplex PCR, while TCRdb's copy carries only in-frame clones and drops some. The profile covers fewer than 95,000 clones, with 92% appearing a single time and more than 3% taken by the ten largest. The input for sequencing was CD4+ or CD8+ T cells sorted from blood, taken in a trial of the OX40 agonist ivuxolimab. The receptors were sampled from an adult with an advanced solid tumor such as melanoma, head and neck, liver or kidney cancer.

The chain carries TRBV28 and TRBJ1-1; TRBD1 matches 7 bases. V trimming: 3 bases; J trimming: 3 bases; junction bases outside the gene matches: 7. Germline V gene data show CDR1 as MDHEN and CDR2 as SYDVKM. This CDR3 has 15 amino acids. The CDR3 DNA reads TGTGCCAGCAGTTTCTCAGGGGGTGGGGACACTGAAGCTTTCTTT. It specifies CASSFSGGGDTEAFF.

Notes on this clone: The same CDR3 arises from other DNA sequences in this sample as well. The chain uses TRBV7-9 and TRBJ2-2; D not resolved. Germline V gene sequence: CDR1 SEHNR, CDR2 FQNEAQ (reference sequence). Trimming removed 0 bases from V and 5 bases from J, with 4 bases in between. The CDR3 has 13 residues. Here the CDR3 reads CASSLAGTGELFF. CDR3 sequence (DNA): TGTGCCAGCAGCTTAGCGGGAACCGGGGAGCTGTTTTTT.

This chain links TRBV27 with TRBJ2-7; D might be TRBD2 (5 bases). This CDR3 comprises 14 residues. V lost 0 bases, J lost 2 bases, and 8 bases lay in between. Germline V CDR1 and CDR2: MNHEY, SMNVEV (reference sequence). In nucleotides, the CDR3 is TGTGCCAGCAGTTTATCCTTCGGGGCCTACGAGCAGTACTTC. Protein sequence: CASSLSFGAYEQYF.

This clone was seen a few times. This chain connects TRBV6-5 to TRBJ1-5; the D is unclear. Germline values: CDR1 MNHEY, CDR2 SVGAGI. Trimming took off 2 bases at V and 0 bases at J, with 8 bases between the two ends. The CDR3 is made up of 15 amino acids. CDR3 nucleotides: TGTGCCAGCAGTTACAGACAAGATAGCAATCAGCCCCAGCATTTT. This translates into CASSYRQDSNQPQHF.

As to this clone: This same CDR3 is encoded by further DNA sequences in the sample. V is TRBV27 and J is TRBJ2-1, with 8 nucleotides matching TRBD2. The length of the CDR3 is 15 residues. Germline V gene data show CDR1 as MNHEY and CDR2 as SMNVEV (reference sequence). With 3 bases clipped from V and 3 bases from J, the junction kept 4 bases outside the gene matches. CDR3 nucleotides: TGTGCCAGCAGTTTGAGTACTAGCGGCTACAATGAGCAGTTCTTC. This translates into CASSLSTSGYNEQFF.

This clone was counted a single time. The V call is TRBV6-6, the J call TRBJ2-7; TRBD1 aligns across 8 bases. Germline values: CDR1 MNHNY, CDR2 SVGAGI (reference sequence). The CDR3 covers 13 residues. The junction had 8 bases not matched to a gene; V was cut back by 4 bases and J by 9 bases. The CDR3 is CASSLSDRVGQYF. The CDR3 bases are TGTGCCAGCAGTTTATCGGACAGGGTGGGGCAGTACTTC.

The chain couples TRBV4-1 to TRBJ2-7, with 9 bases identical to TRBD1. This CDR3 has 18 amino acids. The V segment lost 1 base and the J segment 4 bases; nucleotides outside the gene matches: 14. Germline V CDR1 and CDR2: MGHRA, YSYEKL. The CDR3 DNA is TGCGCCAGCAGCCAAGTCCTCATAGGACGGGGACAGGGTTACGAGCAGTACTTC. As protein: CASSQVLIGRGQGYEQYF.

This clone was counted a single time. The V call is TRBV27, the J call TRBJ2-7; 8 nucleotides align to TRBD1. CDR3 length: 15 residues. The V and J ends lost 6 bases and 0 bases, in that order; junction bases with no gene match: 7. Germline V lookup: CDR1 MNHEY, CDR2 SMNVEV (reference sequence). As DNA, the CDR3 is TGTGCCAGCAGCCCGGGACAGGAGAGCTCCTACGAGCAGTACTTC. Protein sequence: CASSPGQESSYEQYF.

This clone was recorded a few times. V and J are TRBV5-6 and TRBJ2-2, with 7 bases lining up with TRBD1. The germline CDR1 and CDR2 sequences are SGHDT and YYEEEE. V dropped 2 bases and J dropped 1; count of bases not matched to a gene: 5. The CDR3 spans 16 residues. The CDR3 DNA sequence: TGTGCCAGCAGCTTAGGGACAGCCAAGAACACCGGGGAGCTGTTTTTT. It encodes CASSLGTAKNTGELFF.

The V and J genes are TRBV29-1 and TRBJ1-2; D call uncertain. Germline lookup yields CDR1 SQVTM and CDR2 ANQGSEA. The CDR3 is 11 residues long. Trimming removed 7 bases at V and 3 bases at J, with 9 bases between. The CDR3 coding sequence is TGCAGCGGCTTGACGGACTATGGCTACACCTTC. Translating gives CSGLTDYGYTF.

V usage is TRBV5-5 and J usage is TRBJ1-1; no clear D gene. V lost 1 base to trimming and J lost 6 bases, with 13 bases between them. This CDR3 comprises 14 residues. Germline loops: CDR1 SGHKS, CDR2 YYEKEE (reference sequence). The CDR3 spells CASSLYPNGPEAFF. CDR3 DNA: TGTGCCAGCAGCTTGTACCCTAATGGGCCTGAAGCTTTCTTT.

The CDR3 spells CASSQDRSLLNTEAFF. The CDR3 bases are TGCGCCAGCAGCCAAGACCGGAGCCTCCTGAACACTGAAGCTTTCTTT. The rearrangement uses TRBV4-1 and TRBJ1-1; D gene uncertain. This CDR3 spans 16 amino acids. Trimming cost V 0 bases and J 0 bases, with 11 bases left between them. CDR1 is MGHRA, CDR2 YSYEKL, per germline.

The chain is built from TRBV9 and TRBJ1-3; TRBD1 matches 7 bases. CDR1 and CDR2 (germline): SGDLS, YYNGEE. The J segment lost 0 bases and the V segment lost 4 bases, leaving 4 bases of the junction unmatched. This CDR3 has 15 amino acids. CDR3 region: CASSLGQSSGNTIYF. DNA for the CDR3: TGTGCCAGCAGCCTGGGACAGAGCTCTGGAAACACCATATATTTT.

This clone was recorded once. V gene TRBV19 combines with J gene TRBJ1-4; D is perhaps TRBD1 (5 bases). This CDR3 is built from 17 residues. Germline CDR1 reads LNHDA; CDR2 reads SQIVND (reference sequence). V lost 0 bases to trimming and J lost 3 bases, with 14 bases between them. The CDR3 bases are TGTGCCAGTAGTATAGAGTTTTGGCAGGGATCTAATGAAAAACTGTTTTTT. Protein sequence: CASSIEFWQGSNEKLFF.

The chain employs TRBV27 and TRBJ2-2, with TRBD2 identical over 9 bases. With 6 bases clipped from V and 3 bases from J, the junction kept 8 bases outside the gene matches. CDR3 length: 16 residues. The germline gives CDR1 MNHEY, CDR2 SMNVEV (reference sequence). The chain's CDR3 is CASSPRLAVYTGELFF. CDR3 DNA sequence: TGTGCCAGCAGCCCCAGACTAGCGGTTTACACCGGGGAGCTGTTTTTT.

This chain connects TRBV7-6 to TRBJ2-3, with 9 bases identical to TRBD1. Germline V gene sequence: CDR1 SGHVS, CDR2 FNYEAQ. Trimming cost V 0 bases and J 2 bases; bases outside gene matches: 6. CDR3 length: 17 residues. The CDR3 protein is CASSLAPGQGNTDTQYF. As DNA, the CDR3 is TGTGCCAGCAGCTTAGCCCCGGGACAGGGTAACACAGATACGCAGTATTTT.

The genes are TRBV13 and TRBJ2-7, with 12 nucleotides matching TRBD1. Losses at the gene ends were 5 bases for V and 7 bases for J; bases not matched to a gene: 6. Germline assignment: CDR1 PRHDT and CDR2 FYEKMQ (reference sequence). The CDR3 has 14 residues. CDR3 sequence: CASSLGQGAGEQYF. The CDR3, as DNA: TGTGCCAGCAGCCTGGGACAGGGGGCTGGTGAGCAGTACTTC.

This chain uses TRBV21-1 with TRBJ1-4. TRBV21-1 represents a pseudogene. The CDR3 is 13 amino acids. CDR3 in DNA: TGTGCCAGAGTGACGGCCAAGGATGAAAAACTGTTTTTT. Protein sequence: CARVTAKDEKLFF.

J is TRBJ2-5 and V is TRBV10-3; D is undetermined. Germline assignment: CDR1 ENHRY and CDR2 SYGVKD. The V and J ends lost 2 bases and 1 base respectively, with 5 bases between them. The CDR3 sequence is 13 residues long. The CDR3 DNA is TGTGCCATCAGTGAGGAGTTCCAAGAGACCCAGTACTTC. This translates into CAISEEFQETQYF.

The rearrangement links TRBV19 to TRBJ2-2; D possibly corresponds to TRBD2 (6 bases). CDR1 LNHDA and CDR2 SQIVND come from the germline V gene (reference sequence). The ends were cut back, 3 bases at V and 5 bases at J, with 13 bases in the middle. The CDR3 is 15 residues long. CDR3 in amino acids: CASSMTGLPTGELFF. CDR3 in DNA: TGTGCCAGTAGTATGACGGGACTCCCTACCGGGGAGCTGTTTTTT.

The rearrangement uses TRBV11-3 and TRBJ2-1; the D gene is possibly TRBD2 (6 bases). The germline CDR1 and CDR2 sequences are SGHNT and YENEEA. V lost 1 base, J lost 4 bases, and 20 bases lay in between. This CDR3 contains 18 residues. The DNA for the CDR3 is TGTGCCAGCAGCTTAGCGGGGCTGAGCGGGCTGGGATACAATGAGCAGTTCTTC. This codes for CASSLAGLSGLGYNEQFF.

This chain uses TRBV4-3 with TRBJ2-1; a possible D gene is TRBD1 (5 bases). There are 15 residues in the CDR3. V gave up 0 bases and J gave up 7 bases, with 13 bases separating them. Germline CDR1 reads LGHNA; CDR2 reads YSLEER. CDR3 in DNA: TGCGCCAGCAGCCAAGATTGGGGCGGCAGGAATGAGCAGTTCTTC. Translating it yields CASSQDWGGRNEQFF.